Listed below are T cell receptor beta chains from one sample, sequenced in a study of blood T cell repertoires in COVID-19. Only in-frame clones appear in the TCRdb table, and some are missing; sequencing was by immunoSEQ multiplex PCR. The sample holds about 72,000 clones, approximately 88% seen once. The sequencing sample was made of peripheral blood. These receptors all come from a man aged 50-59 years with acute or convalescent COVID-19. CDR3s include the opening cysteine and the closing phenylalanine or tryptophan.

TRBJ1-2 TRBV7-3 CASSFTAGDGYTF
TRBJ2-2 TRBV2 CASSNGGALGTGELFF
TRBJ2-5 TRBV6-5 CASSLGTMVQETQYF
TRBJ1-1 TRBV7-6 CASSLGQATASPEAFF
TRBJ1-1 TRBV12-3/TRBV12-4 CASSPGTEREAFF
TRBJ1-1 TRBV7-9 CASRPGWEAFF
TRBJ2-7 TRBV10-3 CAISESKGASEQYF
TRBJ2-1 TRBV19 CASSKGQGKANNEQFF
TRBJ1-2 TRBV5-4 CASSLGDRVDGYTF
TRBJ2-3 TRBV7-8 CASSSPSERGFTDTQYF
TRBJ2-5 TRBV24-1 CATSTPGQGNETQYF
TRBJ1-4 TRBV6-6 CASSPGKLFF
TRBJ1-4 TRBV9 CATPPGVRKKLFF
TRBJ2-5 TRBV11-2 CASSLGTGEETQYF
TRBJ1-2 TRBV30 CAWSLGTGYGYTF
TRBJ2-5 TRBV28 CASSWTGIQGETQYF
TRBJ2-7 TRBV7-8 CASSLYGRGQYF
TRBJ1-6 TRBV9 CASSVSGGYSPLHF
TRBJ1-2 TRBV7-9 CASSTGTETYGYTF
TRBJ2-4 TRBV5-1 CASSTGQKNIQYF
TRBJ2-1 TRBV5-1 CASSPTGPNEQFF
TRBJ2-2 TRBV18 CASSPNIGGGNTGELFF
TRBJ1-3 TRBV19 CASSFDGGNTIYF
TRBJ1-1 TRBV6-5 CASSYRLTDTEAFF
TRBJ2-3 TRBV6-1 CASSESGQDHTDTQYF
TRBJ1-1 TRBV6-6 CASSRTIESEAFF
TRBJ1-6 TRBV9 CASSVAPIAGSNSPLHF
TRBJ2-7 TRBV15 CATSAEMGLRYEQYF
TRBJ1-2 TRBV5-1 CASSITPATGPEGYTF
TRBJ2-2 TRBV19 CASSIVGGPITGELFF
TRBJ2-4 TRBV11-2 CASSKHGVTKNIQYF
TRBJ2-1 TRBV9 CASSVAPGGPNEQFF
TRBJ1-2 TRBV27 CASSPSAPYGYTF
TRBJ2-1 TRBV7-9 CASSLIPGQGVDEQFF
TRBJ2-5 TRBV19 CASRGRGGGETQYF
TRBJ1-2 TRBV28 CASSFRDRLANYGYTF
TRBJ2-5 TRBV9 CASSRWTAPQETQYF
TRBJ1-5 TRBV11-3 CASRGLGGDQPQHF
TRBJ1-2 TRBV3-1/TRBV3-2 CASSQDWYRNYGYTF
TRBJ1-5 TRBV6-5 CASTGGQVRNQPQHF
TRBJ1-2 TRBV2 CASTPGAGYGYGYTF
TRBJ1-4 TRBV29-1 CSVEGGGSGEKLFF
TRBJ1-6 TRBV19 CASTRGQTYNSPLHF
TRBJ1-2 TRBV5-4 CASSDDKLYGYTF
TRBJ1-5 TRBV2 CASSGRVIRNQPQHF
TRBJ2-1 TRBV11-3 CASSTGGPYNEQFF
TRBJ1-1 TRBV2 CASSESGRGTEAFF
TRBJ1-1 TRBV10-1 CASRQAMNTEAFF